The clone carrying this T cell receptor (beta chain) has ten or more counts. Its antigen remains unidentified. TCRdb re-called the reads through MiXCR, storing one row per CDR3 protein. The sample carries about 260,000 distinct CDR3 sequences, around 8.7% recorded once. These data are taken from a study of T cell repertoires in cytomegalovirus infection. Overall study: Indications came from public TCR beta signatures; they pointed to CMV infection and to a matching HLA type.

General study results and limits: Dominant in the ex vivo response were TCR beta clonotypes restricted by HLA-C and specific for CMV. Carriers of CMV and the relevant HLA type were discriminated by public TCR beta frequency.

Trimming removed 8 bases from V and 4 bases from J, with 16 bases in between. The CDR3 has 14 residues. CDR1 is SGHVS and CDR2 is FNYEAQ in the germline V gene. This TCR came from a human donor in good health (CMV status not recorded). Some clones in this sample may be carry-over from other donors' samples. The chain uses TRBV7-6 and TRBJ2-3; D perhaps matches TRBD2 (6 bases). Sequencing used PBMCs. The CDR3: CASGMEGRADTQYF. CDR3 nucleotides: TGTGCCAGCGGTATGGAGGGCCGAGCAGATACGCAGTATTTT.